This T cell receptor (beta chain) stems from a study of control samples from healthy donors and cancer patients (TCRdb year 2020). Library preparation used the immunoSEQ multiplex PCR assay. TCRdb took over this immuneACCESS table, retaining in-frame rearrangements with V and J assigned. Such tables are incomplete; in checked studies, under half of the missing clones stem from an unresolved V gene, and the remainder is unexplained. This sample comprises about 41,000 clones, less than 95% of them detected only once. More than 20% of the sample rests with the top ten. The V end loses 1 base and the J end loses 5 bases, and a stretch of 9 bases separates them. The cysteine opens and the phenylalanine closes a CDR3 of 14 amino acids. Only the CDR3 region is kept as DNA, spanning 42 bases read in frame from base 1. Sequences PRHDT (CDR1) and FYEKMQ (CDR2) are obtained from the germline V gene (reference sequence).

This clone was recorded a few times. There is no known antigen for this receptor. Per-base qualities were not stored, and no clone one base away is much larger. This clonotype was sampled from a man between 60 and 75 years old in good health. The sequence links TRBV13 to TRBJ1-5; TRBD1 might be the D gene, on 6 matching bases. Sequenced input: blood. Read as DNA, the sequence is TGTGCCAGCAGCTTAGATGGGGGCTATCAGCCCCAGCATTTT. It translates to CASSLDGGYQPQHF.